This entry features one T cell receptor beta chain sequence. Its antigen is unknown. No base quality information exists; no much larger clone differs at one position. A second Seattle source provided samples from volunteer blood donors who had recovered from COVID-19. The collaborating institutions used their own protocols to collect whole blood in K2EDTA tubes. Collaborator samples were shipped for TCRbeta analysis as frozen whole blood, isolated PBMCs, or DNA extracted from either sample type. This sample was included in a study of blood T cell repertoires in COVID-19 (dated by TCRdb to between 2020 and 2021). At the level of the whole study: The collaborator samples originated in the United States, Italy and Spain and spanned the acute and convalescent phases of COVID-19. The material from the prospective study consisted of cDNA or gDNA derived from T cells, B-cell-depleted T cells, or PBMCs. Subjects who had been exposed to COVID-19, were actively infected with it, or had recovered from it provided the deeply sampled blood TCRbeta repertoires that made up the dataset. The repertoires were released in a freely available public database intended as a resource for research on the immune response to SARS-CoV-2. Samples came from the ongoing ImmuneRACE study (first 160 participants) plus 1,254 subjects from 6 global collaborators. A de-identified subject ID, COVID-19 status, age in years and sex were almost always included in the sample metadata. Where available, HLA class I and class II types were taken from metadata supplied by the sample provider and were not determined by assay-based typing. The research as a whole found: The amount of clinical and demographic metadata varied by source and participant and was provided uncurated.

The immunoSEQ Assay, a bias-controlled multiplex PCR, was used to amplify TCRbeta CDR3 regions from genomic DNA. As for the authors' bioinformatics: Nucleated cell counts per sample were estimated from amplification of reference gene primers within the assay. To quantify the absolute abundance of each unique TCRbeta CDR3 rearrangement, sequence reads were collapsed and filtered. Productive Simpson clonality was computed per sample as the square root of Simpson's diversity index over productive rearrangements. TCRdb holds this immuneACCESS table with in-frame rearrangements only. Some clones are missing; in checked studies, unresolved V genes explain under half, and the rest has no known cause. V and J calls and clone size are given by that table; D and trimming were obtained from the DNA. The sample table contains 250,000 or so clones; only one count was recorded for over 80% of them. The biggest ten clones account for less than 2% of the sample.

Based on the germline V gene (reference sequence), the CDR1 and CDR2 sequences are GTSNPN and SVGIG. The CDR3 contains 13 residues, cysteine and phenylalanine counted. CDR3 DNA only is kept here, 39 bases in frame from base 1. Trimming removed 3 bases from V and 5 bases from J, leaving 10 bases between the germline ends. The sequence was collected from a woman in her 40s who had recovered from COVID-19. Sequencing was performed on peripheral blood. The chain links TRBV30 with TRBJ1-4; the D gene remains uncertain. CDR3 sequence: CAWSMARNEKLFF. The nucleotide sequence reads as follows: TGTGCCTGGAGCATGGCCAGAAATGAAAAACTGTTTTTT.